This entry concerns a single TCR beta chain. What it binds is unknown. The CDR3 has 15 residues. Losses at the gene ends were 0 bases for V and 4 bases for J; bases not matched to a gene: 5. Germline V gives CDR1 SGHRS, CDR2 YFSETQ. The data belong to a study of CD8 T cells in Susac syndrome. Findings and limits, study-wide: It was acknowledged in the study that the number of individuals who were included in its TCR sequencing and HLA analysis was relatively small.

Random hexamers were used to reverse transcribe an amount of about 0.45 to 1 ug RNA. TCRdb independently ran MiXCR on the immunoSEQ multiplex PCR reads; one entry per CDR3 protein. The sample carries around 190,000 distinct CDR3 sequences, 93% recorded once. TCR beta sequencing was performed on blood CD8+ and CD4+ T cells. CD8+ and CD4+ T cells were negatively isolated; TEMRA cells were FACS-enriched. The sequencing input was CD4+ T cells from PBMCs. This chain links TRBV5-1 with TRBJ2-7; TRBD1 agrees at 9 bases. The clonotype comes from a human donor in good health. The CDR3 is CASSLGGTGFYEQYF. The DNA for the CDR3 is TGCGCCAGCAGCTTGGGTGGGACAGGGTTTTACGAGCAGTACTTC.